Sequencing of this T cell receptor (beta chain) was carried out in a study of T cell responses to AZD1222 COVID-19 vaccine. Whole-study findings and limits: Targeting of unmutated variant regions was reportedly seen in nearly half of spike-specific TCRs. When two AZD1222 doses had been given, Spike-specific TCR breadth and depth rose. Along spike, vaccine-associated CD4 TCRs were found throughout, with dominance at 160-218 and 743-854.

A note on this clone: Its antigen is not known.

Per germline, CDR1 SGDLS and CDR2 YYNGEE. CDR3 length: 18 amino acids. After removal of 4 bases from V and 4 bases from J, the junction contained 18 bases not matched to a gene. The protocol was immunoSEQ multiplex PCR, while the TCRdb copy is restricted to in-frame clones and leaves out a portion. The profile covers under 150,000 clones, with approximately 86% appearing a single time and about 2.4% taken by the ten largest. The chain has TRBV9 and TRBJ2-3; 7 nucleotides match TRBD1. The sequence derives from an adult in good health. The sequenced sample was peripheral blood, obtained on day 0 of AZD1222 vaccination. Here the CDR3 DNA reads TGTGCCAGCAGCCCAGGGGGATGGGGATATGGAGTATCAGATACGCAGTATTTT. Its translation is CASSPGGWGYGVSDTQYF.